This is a list of T cell receptor beta chains from one sample in a study of control samples from healthy donors and cancer patients. TCRdb keeps only in-frame clones here, not all; method: immunoSEQ multiplex PCR. Counted here are some 45,000 clones, approximately 82% occurring once; the ten biggest clones make up 40% to 50%. Sequences were obtained from blood. The origin of the receptors is a man in his sixties in good health. Both conserved end residues are part of each CDR3. D genes are given only for firm matches. Expanded clones get a size class; other rows say once, few or many, or leave the size out.

d_gene | abundance | j_gene | v_gene | CDR3nt | CDR3aa
NA | few | TRBJ2-3 | TRBV28 | TGTGCCAGCAGTACGTACGGTTTCCGCACAGATACGCAGTATTTT | CASSTYGFRTDTQYF
TRBD1 | NA | TRBJ1-5 | TRBV19 | TGTGCCACCTATAACAGGGGGAGCAATCAGCCCCAGCATTTT | CATYNRGSNQPQHF
NA | NA | TRBJ2-6 | TRBV28 | TGTGCCAGCAGTTCGCCAGGGCCGCCCAACGTCCTGACTTTC | CASSSPGPPNVLTF
TRBD1 | NA | TRBJ2-2 | TRBV7-9 | TGTGCCAGCAGCTTAAAATTACAGGGGACCGGGGAGCTGTTTTTT | CASSLKLQGTGELFF
NA | NA | TRBJ2-7 | TRBV21-1 | TGTGCCAGCAGCAAACCCCGGACAGACTCACTTGGCGAGCAGTACTTC | CASSKPRTDSLGEQYF
NA | NA | TRBJ1-2 | TRBV12-3/TRBV12-4 | TGTGCCAGCAGTTTCGGGGTGGGCTACACCTTC | CASSFGVGYTF
NA | NA | TRBJ1-5 | TRBV5-1 | TGCGCCAGCAGCTTGGCGGGGGTAAGTGGTCAGCCCCAGCATTTT | CASSLAGVSGQPQHF
NA | NA | TRBJ1-2 | TRBV7-2 | TGTGCCAGCAGCCCCCCGCGGCCCTCTAACTATGGCTACACCTTC | CASSPPRPSNYGYTF
NA | NA | TRBJ2-5 | TRBV5-6 | TGTGCCAGCACGGCGAGCGTACCGGAGACCCAGTACTTC | CASTASVPETQYF
NA | NA | TRBJ1-2 | TRBV18 | TGTGCCAGCTCACCTCAGACAGGAGATAATGGCTACACCTTC | CASSPQTGDNGYTF
NA | NA | TRBJ2-2 | TRBV12-2 | TGTGCAAGTCGCTTTTGGGCGGTAGAAGACACCGGGGAGCTGTTTTTT | CASRFWAVEDTGELFF
TRBD1 | NA | TRBJ1-3 | TRBV23-1 | TGCGCCAGCAGTCAGAACAGGGGGACTGGAAACACCATATATTTT | CASSQNRGTGNTIYF
TRBD1 | NA | TRBJ1-6 | TRBV30 | TGTGCCTGGAGCAAAACAAGACAGGGGAGGAGCTCCTATAATTCACCCCTCCACTTT | CAWSKTRQGRSSYNSPLHF
TRBD1 | NA | TRBJ2-3 | TRBV7-9 | TGTGCCAGCAGCTCAGGGGGCGACAGGGGAACAGATACGCAGTATTTT | CASSSGGDRGTDTQYF
NA | NA | TRBJ2-2 | TRBV4-3 | TGCGCCAGCAGCCAAGATCCCCGAGGTTCGCCCGGGGAGCTGTTTTTT | CASSQDPRGSPGELFF
TRBD2 | NA | TRBJ2-1 | TRBV5-6 | TGTGCCAGCAGCTTCATTGGGACTAGCGGGGAAAATGAGCAGTTCTTC | CASSFIGTSGENEQFF
NA | few | TRBJ1-1 | TRBV6-1 | TGTGCCAGCAGTGAAGGGAGGACGGCAGGGGCAATCAACACTGAAGCTTTCTTT | CASSEGRTAGAINTEAFF
TRBD2 | NA | TRBJ2-1 | TRBV5-1 | TGCGCCAGCAGCTTCCGGCGGGAGTACAATGAGCAGTTCTTC | CASSFRREYNEQFF
TRBD2 | NA | TRBJ2-3 | TRBV14 | TGTGCCAGCAGCCAAGATGAAGCGGGAGCTAGCACAGATACGCAGTATTTT | CASSQDEAGASTDTQYF
NA | NA | TRBJ1-5 | TRBV28 | TGTGCCAGCAGTTTATTGACTGGGACCAATCAGCCCCAGCATTTT | CASSLLTGTNQPQHF